The present T cell receptor (beta chain) was sequenced within a study of CD8 T cells in Susac syndrome. Reverse transcription of roughly 0.5 to 1 ug RNA was performed with random hexamers. MiXCR, run by TCRdb on the immunoSEQ multiplex PCR reads, gives a single entry per CDR3 protein. Of some 200,000 distinct CDR3 sequences listed, over 90% are singletons. The CDR3 is made up of 16 amino acids. Germline-derived CDR1 and CDR2 are MGHRA and YSYEKL. V lost 1 base and J lost 0, with 9 bases in between. The TCR sequence derives from a human donor with Susac syndrome. Sequenced input: CD8+ T cells from PBMCs. This chain uses TRBV4-1 with TRBJ1-4, with a tentative D call TRBD1 (5 bases). The CDR3 loop reads CASSQVQDTTNEKLFF. For the CDR3, the DNA is TGCGCCAGCAGCCAAGTACAGGATACAACTAATGAAAAACTGTTTTTT.